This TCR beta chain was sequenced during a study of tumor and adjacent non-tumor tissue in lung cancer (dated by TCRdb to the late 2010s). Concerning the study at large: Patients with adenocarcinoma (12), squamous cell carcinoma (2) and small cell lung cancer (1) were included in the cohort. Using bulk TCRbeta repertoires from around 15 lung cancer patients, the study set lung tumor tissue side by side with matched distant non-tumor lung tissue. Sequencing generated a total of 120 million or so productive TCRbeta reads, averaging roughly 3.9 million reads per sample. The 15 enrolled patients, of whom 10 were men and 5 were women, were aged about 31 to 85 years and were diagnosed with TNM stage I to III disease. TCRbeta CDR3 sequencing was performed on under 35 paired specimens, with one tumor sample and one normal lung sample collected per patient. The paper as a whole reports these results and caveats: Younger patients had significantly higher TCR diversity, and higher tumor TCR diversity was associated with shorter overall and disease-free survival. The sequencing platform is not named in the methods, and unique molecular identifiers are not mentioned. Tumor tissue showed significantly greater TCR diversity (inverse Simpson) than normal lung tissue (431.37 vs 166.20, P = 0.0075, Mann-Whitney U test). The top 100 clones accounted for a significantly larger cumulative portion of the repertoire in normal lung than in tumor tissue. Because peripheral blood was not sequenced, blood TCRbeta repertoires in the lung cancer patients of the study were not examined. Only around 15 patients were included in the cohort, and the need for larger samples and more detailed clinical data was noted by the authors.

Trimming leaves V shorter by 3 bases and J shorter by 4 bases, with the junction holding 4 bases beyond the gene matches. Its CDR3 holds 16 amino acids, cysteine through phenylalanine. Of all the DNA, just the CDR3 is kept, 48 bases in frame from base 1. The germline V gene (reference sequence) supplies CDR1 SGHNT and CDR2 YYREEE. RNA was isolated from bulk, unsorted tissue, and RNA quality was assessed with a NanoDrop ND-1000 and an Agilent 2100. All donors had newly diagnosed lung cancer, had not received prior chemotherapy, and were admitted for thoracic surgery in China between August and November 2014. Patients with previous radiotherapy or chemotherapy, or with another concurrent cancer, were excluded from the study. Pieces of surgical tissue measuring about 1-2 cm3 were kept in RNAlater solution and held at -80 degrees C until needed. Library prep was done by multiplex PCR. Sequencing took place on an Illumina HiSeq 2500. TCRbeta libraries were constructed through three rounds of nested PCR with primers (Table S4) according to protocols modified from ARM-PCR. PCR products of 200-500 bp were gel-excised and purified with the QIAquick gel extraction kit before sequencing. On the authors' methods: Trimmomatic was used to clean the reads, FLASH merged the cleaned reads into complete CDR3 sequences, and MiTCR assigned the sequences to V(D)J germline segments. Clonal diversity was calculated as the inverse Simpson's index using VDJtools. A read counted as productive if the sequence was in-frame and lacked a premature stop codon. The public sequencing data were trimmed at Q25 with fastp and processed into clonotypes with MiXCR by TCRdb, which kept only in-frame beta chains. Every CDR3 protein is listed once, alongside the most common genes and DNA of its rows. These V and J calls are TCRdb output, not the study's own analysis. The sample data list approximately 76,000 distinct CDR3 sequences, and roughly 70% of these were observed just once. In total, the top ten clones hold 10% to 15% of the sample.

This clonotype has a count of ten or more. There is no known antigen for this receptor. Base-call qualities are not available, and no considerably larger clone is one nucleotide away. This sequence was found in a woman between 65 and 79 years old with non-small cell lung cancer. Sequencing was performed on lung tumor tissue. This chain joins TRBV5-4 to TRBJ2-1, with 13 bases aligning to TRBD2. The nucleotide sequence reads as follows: TGTGCCAGCAGCTCGCGGACTAGCGGGAGTTACAATGAGCAGTTCTTC. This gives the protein CASSSRTSGSYNEQFF. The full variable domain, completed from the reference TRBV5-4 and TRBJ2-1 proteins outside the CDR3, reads ETGVTQSPTHLIKTRGQQVTLRCSSQSGHNTVSWYQQALGQGPQFIFQYYREEENGRGNFPPRFSGLQFPNYSSELNVNALELDDSALYLCASSSRTSGSYNEQFFGPGTRLTVL.